This TCR beta chain was identified during a study of early T cells in non-severe SARS-CoV-2 infection. Regarding the study as a whole: Sequences matched to VDJdb favored anti-spike CD8 responses, while private and CD4 specificities were missed.

The germline CDR1 and CDR2 sequences are DFQATT and SNEGSKA (reference sequence). J was trimmed by 6 bases and V by 0 bases; bases with no gene match: 3. The CDR3 contains 14 residues. This clonotype was recorded many times. Its target is not known. Individual cDNA molecules were tagged with unique molecular identifiers, the study reported. TCRdb called the 5' RACE reads again in MiXCR, with one record for every CDR3 protein. The profile shows under 60,000 distinct CDR3 sequences, less than 9.5% of them singletons. This clonotype originated in an adult who was a healthcare worker with PCR-confirmed SARS-CoV-2 infection or an uninfected control (not recorded which). The genes are TRBV20-1 and TRBJ1-4; 8 bases fit TRBD1. Input material: whole blood. The CDR3 region is CSARESRGHEKLFF. For the CDR3, the DNA is TGCAGTGCTAGAGAAAGCAGGGGGCATGAAAAACTGTTTTTT.